The clone carrying this T cell receptor beta chain was observed many times. What it binds is unknown. The data were obtained in a study of T cell repertoires in cytomegalovirus infection. In the study overall: Public TCR beta signatures marked donors with CMV infection and the matching HLA. The study, taken as a whole, reports: The cumulative frequency of public TCR beta families identified carriers of CMV plus the relevant HLA. In two of eight donors, the top clonotype was HLA-C-restricted CMV-specific.

Between the trimmed V and J ends, which lost 5 bases and 0 bases, there was a span of 15 bases. The CDR3 covers 16 residues. Germline CDR1 reads SGHTA; CDR2 reads FQGNSA. Each CDR3 protein gets one entry after TCRdb re-called the reads with MiXCR. The sample holds roughly 60,000 distinct CDR3 sequences; 25% to 40% are singletons and the top ten take 70%. The chain combines TRBV7-2 with TRBJ2-3; D might be TRBD2 (6 bases). This clonotype originated in a human donor in good health (CMV status not recorded). Some clones in this sample may be carry-over from other donors' samples. Sequencing input: PBMCs, sequenced either directly or after in vitro stimulation (not recorded which). As DNA, the CDR3 is TGTGCCAGCAGCCCTCGGGGGTTATCTAGCACAGATACGCAGTATTTT. This codes for CASSPRGLSSTDTQYF.